This T cell receptor beta chain was sequenced in a study of beta chain features in type 1 diabetes. This clone was observed at least ten times. Its specificity is unknown. Every bit of the isolated RNA underwent reverse transcription, so sequencing read expressed TCRB transcripts. Profiling relied on immunoSEQ multiplex PCR, and the TCRdb table lists in-frame clones only, not all of them. Of about 370,000 clones listed, around a tenth are singletons. This CDR3 region has 15 residues. J lost 5 bases, V lost 2 bases, and 5 bases had no gene match. Per germline, CDR1 SGHTA and CDR2 FQGNSA. Findings of the study overall: Moderate but significant shortening of TCRB CDR3s was recorded in all four CD4+ subsets from Type 1 diabetes patients.

This chain joins TRBV7-2 and TRBJ2-5, with TRBD2 matching over 10 bases. The TCR originated in a man in his thirties or forties with type 1 diabetes. Sequenced material: central memory CD4+ T cells from blood. This chain's CDR3 is CASSLMASGSETQYF. DNA for the CDR3: TGTGCCAGCAGCTTAATGGCTAGCGGGAGTGAGACCCAGTACTTC. Using reference TRBV7-2 and TRBJ2-5 for the parts outside the CDR3, the full variable domain is GAGVSQSPSNKVTEKGKDVELRCDPISGHTALYWYRQSLGQGLEFLIYFQGNSAPDKSGLPSDRFSAERTGGSVSTLTIQRTQQEDSAVYLCASSLMASGSETQYFGPGTRLLVL.